The 21 T cell receptor beta chains listed next were all sequenced from one sample in a study of cytomegalovirus exposure and HLA in healthy donors. Use of 60 Vbeta and 13 Jbeta primers characterized the PCR. Assay: immunoSEQ multiplex PCR; the TCRdb copy retains only in-frame clones and omits some. The repertoire consists of some 140,000 clones, with roughly 89% occurring once and the leading ten covering more than 4.5%. The sequenced sample consisted of PBMCs. Receptor source: a young woman in good health and CMV-seronegative.

The V and J genes are TRBV9 and TRBJ1-2, with a tentative D call TRBD1 (5 bases). In germline, CDR1 is SGDLS, CDR2 YYNGEE. V shed 3 bases and J shed 0 bases, with 21 bases lying between them. There are 18 residues in the CDR3. The CDR3 spells CASSGYRKPAYPNYGYTF. In DNA form, the CDR3 reads TGTGCCAGCAGCGGCTACAGGAAGCCCGCGTATCCTAACTATGGCTACACCTTC.

The chain uses TRBV5-1 and TRBJ2-3; 9 bases agree with TRBD2. CDR1 and CDR2 from the germline V gene are SGHRS and YFSETQ. The CDR3 has 15 residues. V lost 7 bases, J lost 3 bases, and 9 bases stayed unmatched. Here the CDR3 DNA reads TGCGCCAGCTCCCGTGGGCGGGGGGGAACAGATACGCAGTATTTT. Translated: CASSRGRGGTDTQYF. Looking up the rest from reference TRBV5-1 and TRBJ2-3 gives the full variable domain: KAGVTQTPRYLIKTRGQQVTLSCSPISGHRSVSWYQQTPGQGLQFLFEYFSETQRNKGNFPGRFSGRQFSNSRSEMNVSTLELGDSALYLCASSRGRGGTDTQYFGPGTRLTVL.

V is TRBV5-8 and J is TRBJ1-5, with D perhaps matching TRBD1 (5 bases). V lost 1 base and J lost 4, with 6 bases in between. CDR1 is SGHTS, CDR2 YDEGEE, per germline. This CDR3 spans 13 amino acids. The CDR3 here is CASSLRGNQPQHF. Here the CDR3 DNA reads TGTGCCAGCAGCTTGCGGGGGAATCAGCCCCAGCATTTT.

The J gene is TRBJ2-1, the V gene TRBV7-2; 10 nucleotides match TRBD2. V was clipped by 1 base and J by 8 bases; unmatched bases: 11. Germline-derived CDR1 and CDR2 are SGHTA and FQGNSA. The CDR3 loop spans 17 amino acids. The CDR3 protein is CASSLVGPGLASDEQFF. The CDR3 DNA is TGTGCCAGCAGCTTAGTTGGTCCGGGACTAGCGAGCGATGAGCAGTTCTTC.

The chain employs TRBV29-1 and TRBJ2-7; 7 nucleotides line up with TRBD2. V was clipped by 0 bases and J by 5 bases; unmatched bases: 7. The germline V gene has CDR1 SQVTM and CDR2 ANQGSEA. The CDR3 is 14 amino acids. For the CDR3, the DNA is TGCAGCGTTGAAGATACAGGAAGCGGGGACGAGCAGTACTTC. This encodes CSVEDTGSGDEQYF.

This sequence joins TRBV30 and TRBJ2-5; 11 bases are shared with TRBD2. The end of the DNA is better explained by TRBJ2-7, so the J call may be wrong. Per germline, CDR1 GTSNPN and CDR2 SVGIG (reference sequence). The CDR3 contains 15 residues. The CDR3 nucleotides are TGTGCCTGGAGGGCTTCCGGGACTAGCGGCTACGAGCAGTACTTC. It is translated as CAWRASGTSGYEQYF.

The chain combines TRBV5-5 with TRBJ2-7, with TRBD1 matching over 8 bases. V lost 1 base to trimming and J lost 4 bases; unmatched junction nucleotides: 4. Germline V gives CDR1 SGHKS, CDR2 YYEKEE (reference sequence). This CDR3 spans 14 amino acids. Here the CDR3 reads CASSLQGALYEQYF. The CDR3 nucleotides read TGTGCCAGCAGCTTGCAGGGGGCGCTTTACGAGCAGTACTTC.

This chain links TRBV19 with TRBJ2-7; no clear D. Trimming cost V 3 bases and J 5 bases, with 11 bases left between them. Germline assignment: CDR1 LNHDA and CDR2 SQIVND (reference sequence). The CDR3 totals 13 residues. The CDR3 protein is CASSISISDEQYF. CDR3 nucleotides: TGTGCCAGTAGTATTTCTATCAGCGACGAGCAGTACTTC.

This chain joins TRBV2 and TRBJ2-3; possible D gene TRBD1, 6 bases. This CDR3 contains 14 residues. V was clipped by 3 bases and J by 2 bases, with 9 bases between them. CDR1 and CDR2 from the germline V gene are SNHLY and FYNNEI. Here the CDR3 reads CASSEGHNTDTQYF. The CDR3 nucleotides are TGTGCCAGCAGTGAGGGACACAACACAGATACGCAGTATTTT.

This chain uses TRBV27 with TRBJ2-7; the match to TRBD1 covers 7 bases. The CDR3 loop spans 14 amino acids. V was clipped by 11 bases and J by 2 bases; unmatched bases: 12. In germline, CDR1 is MNHEY, CDR2 SMNVEV (reference sequence). The CDR3 here is CASKWGQGAYEQYF. CDR3 DNA sequence: TGTGCCTCAAAATGGGGGCAGGGGGCCTACGAGCAGTACTTC.

The V gene is TRBV7-3, the J gene TRBJ2-3; TRBD2 agrees at 8 bases. CDR3 length: 15 residues. Trimming took 0 bases from V and 6 from J; bases not matched to a gene: 5. Germline CDR1 reads SGHTA; CDR2 reads FQGTGA. CDR3 coding DNA: TGTGCCAGCAGCTTAACAGGAGGCGGGGGGGATACGCAGTATTTT. Translation: CASSLTGGGGDTQYF.

The chain employs TRBV7-2 and TRBJ2-5; the D gene is possibly TRBD2 (5 bases). This CDR3 region has 13 residues. The V and J ends lost 4 bases and 4 bases respectively, with 10 bases between them. Germline values: CDR1 SGHTA, CDR2 FQGNSA. The CDR3 here is CASSSDYSETQYF. CDR3 sequence (DNA): TGTGCCAGCAGCTCAGACTACTCAGAGACCCAGTACTTC.

V usage is TRBV7-6 and J usage is TRBJ2-1, with 9 positions matching TRBD2. Trimming cost V 4 bases and J 8 bases; bases outside gene matches: 15. Germline values: CDR1 SGHVS, CDR2 FNYEAQ. This CDR3 has 17 amino acids. The CDR3 coding sequence is TGTGCCAGCAGCTCGATTAGTTCTAGCGGGAACCCCCATGAGCAGTTCTTC. Translated: CASSSISSSGNPHEQFF.

This clone was seen only a few times. The CDR3 reads CASSDSTSGGANEQFF. The CDR3 nucleotides read TGTGCCAGCAGTGACTCGACTAGCGGGGGGGCCAATGAGCAGTTCTTC. J is TRBJ2-1 and V is TRBV6-4; 14 bases are a match to TRBD2. The V segment lost 0 bases and the J segment 6 bases; nucleotides outside the gene matches: 1. The length of the CDR3 is 16 residues. Germline V gene data show CDR1 as MRHNA and CDR2 as SNTAGT.

The CDR3 protein is CASSQEPRLAGTNEQFF. CDR3 DNA sequence: TGCGCCAGCAGCCAAGAACCCCGACTAGCGGGAACCAATGAGCAGTTCTTC. The chain combines TRBV4-3 with TRBJ2-1; 11 bases match TRBD2. The CDR3 length is 17 residues. Germline lookup yields CDR1 LGHNA and CDR2 YSLEER. Germline trimming cut 0 bases from V and 6 bases from J; bases unmatched to any gene: 7.

The chain links TRBV30 to TRBJ2-3; TRBD2 matches 8 bases. Trimming removed 3 bases from V and 1 base from J; junction bases left unmatched: 3. This CDR3 contains 14 residues. CDR1 and CDR2 (germline): GTSNPN, SVGIG (reference sequence). The CDR3 coding sequence is TGTGCCTGGAGGCGGGGGGTGGGCACAGATACGCAGTATTTT. Its translation is CAWRRGVGTDTQYF.

This chain joins TRBV10-1 and TRBJ2-1; TRBD2 matches at 12 bases. This CDR3 comprises 16 residues. Germline V gene data show CDR1 as WNHNN and CDR2 as SYGVQD (reference sequence). With V trimmed by 6 bases and J by 8 bases, 11 bases remained unmatched. As DNA, the CDR3 is TGCGCCAGCAGGCCTCCGACTAGCGGGAGACTTGATGAGCAGTTCTTC. Its translation: CASRPPTSGRLDEQFF.

The rearrangement joins TRBV7-3 to TRBJ1-1; D might be TRBD1 (6 bases). Trimming removed 5 bases from V and 3 bases from J, with 25 bases in between. The CDR3 totals 18 residues. Germline CDR1 and CDR2: SGHTA and FQGTGA. The CDR3, as DNA: TGTGCCAGCAGCCCACATTCCCTTGCGGGGGGGCAGTACACTGAAGCTTTCTTT. This sequence encodes CASSPHSLAGGQYTEAFF. Combining the CDR3 with reference TRBV7-3 and TRBJ1-1 gives the whole variable domain GAGVSQTPSNKVTEKGKYVELRCDPISGHTALYWYRQSLGQGPEFLIYFQGTGAADDSGLPNDRFFAVRPEGSVSTLKIQRTERGDSAVYLCASSPHSLAGGQYTEAFFGQGTRLTVV.

The chain has TRBV7-2 and TRBJ2-3, with a possible D match to TRBD1 (5 bases). CDR3 length: 15 amino acids. Trimming took 1 base from V and 6 from J, leaving 14 bases between them. Germline CDR1 is SGHTA and CDR2 is FQGNSA. CDR3 nucleotides: TGTGCCAGCAGCTTAGTAGGGGCAGTAGGGGATACGCAGTATTTT. It yields the protein CASSLVGAVGDTQYF.

The chain recombines TRBV30 with TRBJ2-1; no definite D call. This CDR3 has 10 residues. The V gene's germline CDR1 is GTSNPN and CDR2 SVGIG (reference sequence). V was trimmed by 2 bases and J by 8 bases, leaving 4 bases between them. CDR3 in amino acids: CAWSLDEQFF. In DNA form, the CDR3 reads TGTGCCTGGAGTTTAGATGAGCAGTTCTTC.

V usage is TRBV5-1 and J usage is TRBJ2-1; 9 positions agree with TRBD2. The CDR3 is made up of 16 amino acids. J gave up 3 bases and V 4 bases, and 8 bases lay outside the gene matches. Germline assignment: CDR1 SGHRS and CDR2 YFSETQ. In DNA form, the CDR3 reads TGCGCCAGCAGCATTGCGGGGGGGGCCCTCTACAATGAGCAGTTCTTC. The encoded protein is CASSIAGGALYNEQFF.